This entry is about one T cell receptor beta chain. The data belong to a study of T-cell memory formation after mild COVID-19. TCRdb reprocessed the 5' RACE reads via MiXCR and lists one record per CDR3 protein. The sample yields about 150,000 distinct CDR3 sequences, 25% to 40% seen once. This receptor was identified in an adult woman who had mild COVID-19 (a few samples of this study predate the infection). Cell type and time point are not known. Sequencing used PBMCs or a T cell subset sorted from them (not recorded which).

Written as DNA, the CDR3 is TGCAGTGCTAGGGACTCCTACGAGCAGTACTTC. It translates to CSARDSYEQYF. The V call is TRBV20-1, the J call TRBJ2-7; D call uncertain. V was trimmed by 3 bases and J by 0 bases, leaving 3 bases between them. The CDR3 contains 11 residues. From germline, CDR1 is DFQATT and CDR2 SNEGSKA (reference sequence).